The 24 T cell receptor beta chains below were found in one sample sequenced in a study of T cell responses to AZD1222 COVID-19 vaccine. Repertoires were generated with immunoSEQ multiplex PCR, while TCRdb's copy carries only in-frame clones and drops some. The table lists around 250,000 clones, over 90% of them singletons. The material sequenced was peripheral blood, taken on day 0 of AZD1222 vaccination. The receptors derive from an adult in good health.

The gene calls are TRBV3-1 (or the pseudogene TRBV3-2) and TRBJ1-4, with 8 bases identical to TRBD1. V lost 4 bases to trimming and J lost 6 bases; unmatched junction nucleotides: 7. Germline values: CDR1 LGHDT, CDR2 YNNKEL (reference sequence). This CDR3 is built from 15 residues. CDR3 nucleotides: TGTGCCAGCAGCCCACCGACAGGGGTATATGAAAAACTGTTTTTT. Protein: CASSPPTGVYEKLFF.

The chain links TRBV21-1 to TRBJ2-1; TRBD2 is taken as the D call from the table, unchecked against the DNA. TRBV21-1 is a pseudogene locus. This CDR3 has 14 residues. CDR3 coding DNA: TGTGCCAGCAGCGCGTCCTGCTCCTACAATGAGCAGTTCTTC. This sequence encodes CASSASCSYNEQFF.

This rearrangement joins TRBV5-1 to TRBJ1-6; D remains unclear. Looked up from germline, CDR1 is SGHRS and CDR2 is YFSETQ. The CDR3 is 15 amino acids. V lost 0 bases and J 5 bases, leaving 9 bases between the germline ends. Here the CDR3 DNA reads TGCGCCAGCAGCTTGGCCATAGAGAATAATTCACCCCTCCACTTT. Protein: CASSLAIENNSPLHF.

This CDR3 is CASSFRTEAFF. DNA of the CDR3: TGTGCCAGCAGTTTTAGGACTGAAGCTTTCTTT. This rearrangement joins TRBV28 to TRBJ1-1; D remains unclear. The V end lost 3 bases, the J end lost 5 bases, and 4 bases lay between the germline ends. This CDR3 contains 11 residues. CDR1 and CDR2 (germline): MDHEN, SYDVKM.

The chain combines TRBV5-1 with TRBJ1-2; 11 bases line up with TRBD1. J was trimmed by 2 bases and V by 3 bases; bases with no gene match: 6. This CDR3 is built from 16 residues. CDR1 is SGHRS, CDR2 YFSETQ, per germline. The CDR3 loop reads CASSSKGTGGNYGYTF. DNA of the CDR3: TGCGCCAGCAGCTCCAAGGGGACAGGGGGAAACTATGGCTACACCTTC.

V gene TRBV15 combines with J gene TRBJ2-7; D is unclear. CDR3 length: 14 residues. The germline V and J ends were trimmed by 1 base and 0 bases, with 7 bases remaining between them. Germline V gene sequence: CDR1 LNHNV, CDR2 YYDKDF (reference sequence). CDR3 DNA sequence: TGTGCCACCAGCAGAGCCGGGCTCTCCTACGAGCAGTACTTC. Amino acid sequence: CATSRAGLSYEQYF.

Turning to this clone: The same CDR3 is also encoded by other DNA sequences in this sample. The V call is TRBV28, the J call TRBJ2-7; D possibly corresponds to TRBD1 (6 bases). The CDR3 has 12 residues. The germline gives CDR1 MDHEN, CDR2 SYDVKM. V lost 2 bases, J lost 4 bases, and 6 bases lay in between. CDR3 amino acids: CASSLQGYEQYF. The CDR3 bases are TGTGCCAGCAGTTTACAGGGGTACGAGCAGTACTTC.

V usage is TRBV5-4 and J usage is TRBJ1-1, with TRBD1 as a possible D gene (6 bases). Deletions cut 4 bases from V and 7 bases from J, with 17 bases between. CDR1 SGHNT and CDR2 YYREEE come from the germline V gene (reference sequence). The CDR3 is made up of 14 amino acids. The CDR3 here is CASSPLGGRVEAFF. DNA of the CDR3: TGTGCCAGCAGCCCCTTAGGGGGGCGGGTTGAAGCTTTCTTT. Full variable domain (missing parts from reference TRBV5-4 and TRBJ1-1): ETGVTQSPTHLIKTRGQQVTLRCSSQSGHNTVSWYQQALGQGPQFIFQYYREEENGRGNFPPRFSGLQFPNYSSELNVNALELDDSALYLCASSPLGGRVEAFFGQGTRLTVV.

The chain carries TRBV15 and TRBJ2-5, with TRBD1 identical over 7 bases. This CDR3 is built from 14 residues. The junction had 12 bases not matched to a gene; V was cut back by 8 bases and J by 6 bases. The germline gives CDR1 LNHNV, CDR2 YYDKDF (reference sequence). The CDR3 here is CATGGYGTVKTQYF. The CDR3 bases are TGTGCCACCGGGGGCTACGGGACAGTAAAGACCCAGTACTTC.

The chain is built from TRBV19 and TRBJ1-2; 10 positions match TRBD1. Germline CDR1 LNHDA, CDR2 SQIVND (reference sequence). The CDR3 extends over 14 amino acids. Unmatched junction bases numbered 7, after V lost 8 bases and J lost 4 bases. As DNA, the CDR3 is TGTGCCAGTCGAGCCGGGACAGGGGCCTATGGCTACACCTTC. It codes for CASRAGTGAYGYTF.

This chain's CDR3 is CASSYSEGVGEQFF. The CDR3 coding sequence is TGTGCCAGCAGTTACTCGGAGGGTGTGGGTGAGCAGTTCTTC. The chain uses TRBV6-5 and TRBJ2-1; tentatively, D is TRBD2 (6 bases). Trimming stripped 0 bases from V and 9 bases from J, with 12 bases between. The germline V gene has CDR1 MNHEY and CDR2 SVGAGI. This CDR3 has 14 residues.

The V and J genes are TRBV7-9 and TRBJ1-4, with 8 bases aligning to TRBD1. Trimming cost V 5 bases and J 0 bases; bases outside gene matches: 5. This CDR3 spans 16 amino acids. The V gene's germline CDR1 is SEHNR and CDR2 FQNEAQ (reference sequence). The CDR3 DNA follows: TGTGCCAGCAGCCTCGGACAGGGACCAACTAATGAAAAACTGTTTTTT. Translating it yields CASSLGQGPTNEKLFF. Full variable domain (missing parts from reference TRBV7-9 and TRBJ1-4): DTGVSQNPRHKITKRGQNVTFRCDPISEHNRLYWYRQTLGQGPEFLTYFQNEAQLEKSRLLSDRFSAERPKGSFSTLEIQRTEQGDSAMYLCASSLGQGPTNEKLFFGSGTQLSVL.

Here the CDR3 reads CASSSATGFNQPQHF. As DNA, the CDR3 is TGTGCCAGCAGTTCTGCGACAGGGTTCAATCAGCCCCAGCATTTT. The rearrangement joins TRBV6-5 to TRBJ1-5, with 7 bases fitting TRBD1. Losses at the gene ends were 4 bases for V and 3 bases for J; bases not matched to a gene: 6. CDR3 length: 15 residues. The V gene's germline CDR1 is MNHEY and CDR2 SVGAGI.

The J gene is TRBJ2-1, the V gene TRBV19; TRBD2 might be the D (5 bases). The CDR3 consists of 12 residues. Germline CDR1 reads LNHDA; CDR2 reads SQIVND (reference sequence). V was cut by 3 bases and J by 7 bases, with 7 bases left in between. CDR3 nucleotides: TGTGCCAGTAGTATGCGAGGGAATGAGCAGTTCTTC. Translation gives CASSMRGNEQFF.

The V gene is TRBV6-5, the J gene TRBJ2-1, with 10 bases identical to TRBD2. After removal of 5 bases from V and 8 bases from J, the junction contained 6 bases not matched to a gene. This CDR3 is built from 14 residues. CDR1 MNHEY and CDR2 SVGAGI come from the germline V gene. CDR3 amino acids: CASSLSGGADEQFF. The CDR3 nucleotides are TGTGCCAGCAGTCTGAGCGGGGGGGCCGATGAGCAGTTCTTC.

This chain connects TRBV6-4 to TRBJ2-1; 7 bases map to TRBD1. The V segment lost 0 bases and the J segment 1 base; nucleotides outside the gene matches: 24. The CDR3 runs to 23 residues. CDR1 and CDR2 from the germline V gene are MRHNA and SNTAGT. The CDR3: CASSDSGGFCIPGQWISYNEQFF. The DNA for the CDR3 is TGTGCCAGCAGTGACTCTGGGGGTTTTTGTATCCCGGGACAGTGGATATCCTACAATGAGCAGTTCTTC.

This chain links TRBV3-1 (or the pseudogene TRBV3-2) with TRBJ2-3; TRBD2 agrees at 9 bases. V shed 4 bases and J 4 bases; nucleotides not matched to a gene: 3. CDR3 size: 14 residues. Per the germline V gene, CDR1 is LGHDT and CDR2 is YNNKEL (reference sequence). The CDR3 here is CASSPSGVADTQYF. The CDR3 nucleotides are TGTGCCAGCAGCCCTAGCGGGGTCGCAGATACGCAGTATTTT.

The V gene is TRBV3-1 (or the pseudogene TRBV3-2), the J gene TRBJ2-5, with D possibly matching TRBD2 (6 bases). V was trimmed by 4 bases and J by 5 bases, leaving 14 bases between them. The CDR3 runs to 14 residues. Looked up from germline, CDR1 is LGHDT and CDR2 is YNNKEL (reference sequence). CDR3 bases: TGTGCCAGCAGCCGTCCCGGGAGTTGGGAGACCCAGTACTTC. This encodes CASSRPGSWETQYF.

The chain has TRBV13 and TRBJ1-5; D gene ambiguous. Germline assignment: CDR1 PRHDT and CDR2 FYEKMQ (reference sequence). Trimming cost V 3 bases and J 2 bases, with 8 bases left between them. The CDR3 sequence is 14 residues long. The CDR3 nucleotides read TGTGCCAGCAGCTTGGGGAAGGGCAATCAGCCCCAGCATTTT. Residues: CASSLGKGNQPQHF. Variable domain in full (rest from reference TRBV13 and TRBJ1-5): AAGVIQSPRHLIKEKRETATLKCYPIPRHDTVYWYQQGPGQDPQFLISFYEKMQSDKGSIPDRFSAQQFSDYHSELNMSSLELGDSALYFCASSLGKGNQPQHFGDGTRLSIL.

This rearrangement joins TRBV27 to TRBJ2-5; a weak D match, TRBD1 (5 bases). The CDR3 spans 15 residues. Germline V CDR1 and CDR2: MNHEY, SMNVEV (reference sequence). The ends were cut back, 2 bases at V and 7 bases at J, with 17 bases in the middle. The CDR3 here is CASSLIPGQPGTQYF. In nucleotides, the CDR3 is TGTGCCAGCAGTTTAATCCCAGGGCAACCGGGGACCCAGTACTTC.

The V gene is TRBV9, the J gene TRBJ2-3, with TRBD2 identical over 10 bases. Germline CDR1 SGDLS, CDR2 YYNGEE. The CDR3 totals 17 residues. Unmatched junction bases numbered 8, after V lost 0 bases and J lost 4 bases. In DNA, the CDR3 is TGTGCCAGCAGCGTAGGTTTTCTAGCGGGGGTCCCAGATACGCAGTATTTT. Translation: CASSVGFLAGVPDTQYF. Full variable domain (missing parts from reference TRBV9 and TRBJ2-3): DSGVTQTPKHLITATGQRVTLRCSPRSGDLSVYWYQQSLDQGLQFLIQYYNGEERAKGNILERFSAQQFPDLHSELNLSSLELGDSALYFCASSVGFLAGVPDTQYFGPGTRLTVL.

V gene TRBV20-1 combines with J gene TRBJ1-4, with no clear D. The V gene lost 2 bases and the J gene lost 14 bases, with 12 bases spanning the gap. This CDR3 has 11 residues. Germline loops: CDR1 DFQATT, CDR2 SNEGSKA (reference sequence). The CDR3 DNA reads TGCAGTGCTAGATGGTATCCGAGCCTGTTTTTT. This translates into CSARWYPSLFF.

The V call is TRBV28, the J call TRBJ2-7; 7 bases agree with TRBD2. This CDR3 has 15 amino acids. Germline V gene sequence: CDR1 MDHEN, CDR2 SYDVKM. Germline trimming cut 5 bases from V and 1 base from J; bases unmatched to any gene: 8. CDR3 in amino acids: CASSSGGVASYEQYF. The CDR3 DNA sequence: TGTGCCAGCAGTAGTGGGGGGGTAGCGTCCTACGAGCAGTACTTC.

The chain has TRBV3-1 (or the pseudogene TRBV3-2) and TRBJ2-7; 9 bases are a match to TRBD1. This CDR3 spans 16 amino acids. Germline values: CDR1 LGHDT, CDR2 YNNKEL (reference sequence). The trim removed 0 bases at V and 6 bases at J, leaving 9 bases unmatched. The CDR3 sequence: CASSQDRDRERVEQYF. CDR3 coding DNA: TGTGCCAGCAGCCAAGATCGGGACAGGGAACGGGTCGAGCAGTACTTC.